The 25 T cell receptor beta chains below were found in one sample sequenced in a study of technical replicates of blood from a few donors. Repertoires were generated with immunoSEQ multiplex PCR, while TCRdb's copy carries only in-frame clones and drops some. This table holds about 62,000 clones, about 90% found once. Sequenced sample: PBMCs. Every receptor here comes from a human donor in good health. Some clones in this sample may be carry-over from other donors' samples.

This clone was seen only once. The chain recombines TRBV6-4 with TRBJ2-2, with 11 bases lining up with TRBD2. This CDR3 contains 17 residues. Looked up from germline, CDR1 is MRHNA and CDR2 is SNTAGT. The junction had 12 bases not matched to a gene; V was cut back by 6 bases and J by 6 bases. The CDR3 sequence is CASSAPPTSGNPGELFF. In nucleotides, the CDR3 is TGTGCCAGCAGCGCTCCGCCGACTAGCGGGAATCCCGGGGAGCTGTTTTTT.

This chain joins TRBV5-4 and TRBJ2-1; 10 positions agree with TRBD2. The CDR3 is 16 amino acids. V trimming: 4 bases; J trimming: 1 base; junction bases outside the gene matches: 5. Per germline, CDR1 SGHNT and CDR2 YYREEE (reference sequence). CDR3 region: CASSPGGLASYNEQFF. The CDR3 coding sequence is TGTGCCAGCAGCCCGGGGGGACTAGCGTCCTACAATGAGCAGTTCTTC.

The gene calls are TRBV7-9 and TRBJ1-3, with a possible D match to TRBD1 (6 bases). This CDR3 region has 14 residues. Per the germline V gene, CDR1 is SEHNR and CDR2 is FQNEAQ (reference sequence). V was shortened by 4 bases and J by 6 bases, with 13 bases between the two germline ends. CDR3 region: CASSYPGTINTIYF. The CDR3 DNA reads TGTGCCAGCAGCTACCCCGGGACAATAAACACCATATATTTT. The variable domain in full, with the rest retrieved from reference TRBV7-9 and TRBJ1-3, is DTGVSQNPRHKITKRGQNVTFRCDPISEHNRLYWYRQTLGQGPEFLTYFQNEAQLEKSRLLSDRFSAERPKGSFSTLEIQRTEQGDSAMYLCASSYPGTINTIYFGEGSWLTVV.

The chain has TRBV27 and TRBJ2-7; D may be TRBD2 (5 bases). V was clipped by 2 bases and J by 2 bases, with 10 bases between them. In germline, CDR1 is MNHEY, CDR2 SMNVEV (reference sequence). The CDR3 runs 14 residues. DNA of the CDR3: TGTGCCAGCAGTTTACAAGGGAGAGCCTACGAGCAGTACTTC. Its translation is CASSLQGRAYEQYF.

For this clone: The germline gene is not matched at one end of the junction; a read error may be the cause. CDR3 in amino acids: CASRLAGGADTQYF. CDR3 DNA: TGTGCCAGCAGATTAGCGGGAGGAGCAGATACGCAGTATTTT. The V and J genes are TRBV7-6 and TRBJ2-3; TRBD2 agrees at 10 bases. Germline values: CDR1 SGHVS, CDR2 FNYEAQ. This CDR3 contains 14 residues.

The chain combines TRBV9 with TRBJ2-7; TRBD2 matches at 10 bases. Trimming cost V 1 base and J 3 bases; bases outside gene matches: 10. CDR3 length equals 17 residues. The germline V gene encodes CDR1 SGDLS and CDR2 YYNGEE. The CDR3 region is CASSVKSSGSFVYEQYF. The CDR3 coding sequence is TGTGCCAGCAGCGTAAAGTCTAGCGGGAGTTTCGTCTACGAGCAGTACTTC.

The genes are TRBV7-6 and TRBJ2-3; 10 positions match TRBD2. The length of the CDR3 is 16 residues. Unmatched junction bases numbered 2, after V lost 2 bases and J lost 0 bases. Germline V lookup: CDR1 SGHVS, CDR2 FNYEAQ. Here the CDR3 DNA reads TGTGCCAGCAGCTTAAGGGGACTAGCGAGCACAGATACGCAGTATTTT. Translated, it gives CASSLRGLASTDTQYF.

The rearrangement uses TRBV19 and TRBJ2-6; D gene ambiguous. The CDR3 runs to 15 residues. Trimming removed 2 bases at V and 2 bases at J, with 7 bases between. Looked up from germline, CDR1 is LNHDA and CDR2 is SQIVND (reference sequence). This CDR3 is CASSIWQAGANVLTF. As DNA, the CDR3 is TGTGCCAGTAGTATATGGCAGGCTGGGGCCAACGTCCTGACTTTC.

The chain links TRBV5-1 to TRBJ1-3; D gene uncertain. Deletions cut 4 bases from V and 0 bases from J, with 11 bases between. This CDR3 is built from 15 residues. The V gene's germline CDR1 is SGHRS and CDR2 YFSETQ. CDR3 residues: CASSLTGGSGNTIYF. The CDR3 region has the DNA TGCGCCAGCAGCCTGACGGGAGGCTCTGGAAACACCATATATTTT.

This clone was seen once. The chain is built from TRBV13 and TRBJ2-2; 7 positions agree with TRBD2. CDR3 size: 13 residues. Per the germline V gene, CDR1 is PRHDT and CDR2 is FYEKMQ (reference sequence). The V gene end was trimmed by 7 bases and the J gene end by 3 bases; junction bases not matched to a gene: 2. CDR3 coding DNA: TGTGCCAGCACTAGCGGATACACCGGGGAGCTGTTTTTT. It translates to CASTSGYTGELFF.

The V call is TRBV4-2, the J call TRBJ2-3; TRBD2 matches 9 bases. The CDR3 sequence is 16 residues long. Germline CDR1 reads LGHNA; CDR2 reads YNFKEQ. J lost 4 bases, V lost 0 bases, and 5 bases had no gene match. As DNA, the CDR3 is TGTGCCAGCAGCCAAGACTGGCGGGGGGGTGCAGATACGCAGTATTTT. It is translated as CASSQDWRGGADTQYF.

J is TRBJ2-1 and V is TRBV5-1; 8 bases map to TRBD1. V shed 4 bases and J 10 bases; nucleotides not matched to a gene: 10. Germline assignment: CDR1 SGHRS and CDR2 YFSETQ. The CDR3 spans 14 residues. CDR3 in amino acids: CASSGQGAIMEQFF. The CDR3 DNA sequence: TGCGCCAGCAGCGGACAGGGCGCAATCATGGAGCAGTTCTTC.

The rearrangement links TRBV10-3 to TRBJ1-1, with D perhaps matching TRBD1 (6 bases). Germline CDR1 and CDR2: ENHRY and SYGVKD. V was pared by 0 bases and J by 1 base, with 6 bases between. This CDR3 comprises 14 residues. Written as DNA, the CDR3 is TGTGCCATCAGTGAGTCGGGACAGAACACTGAAGCTTTCTTT. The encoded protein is CAISESGQNTEAFF.

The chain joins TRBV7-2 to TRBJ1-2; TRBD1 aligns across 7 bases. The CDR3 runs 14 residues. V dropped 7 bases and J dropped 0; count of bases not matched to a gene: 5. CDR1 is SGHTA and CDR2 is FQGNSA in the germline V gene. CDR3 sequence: CASKGTDSNYGYTF. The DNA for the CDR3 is TGTGCCAGCAAGGGGACAGATTCTAACTATGGCTACACCTTC.

This CDR3 is CACGTGDVQYF. CDR3 sequence (DNA): TGTGCCTGTGGGACAGGGGATGTTCAGTACTTC. The gene calls are TRBV30 and TRBJ2-7, with 10 bases aligning to TRBD1. Germline CDR1 and CDR2: GTSNPN and SVGIG (reference sequence). V lost 6 bases to trimming and J lost 10 bases; unmatched junction nucleotides: 6. The CDR3 loop spans 11 amino acids.

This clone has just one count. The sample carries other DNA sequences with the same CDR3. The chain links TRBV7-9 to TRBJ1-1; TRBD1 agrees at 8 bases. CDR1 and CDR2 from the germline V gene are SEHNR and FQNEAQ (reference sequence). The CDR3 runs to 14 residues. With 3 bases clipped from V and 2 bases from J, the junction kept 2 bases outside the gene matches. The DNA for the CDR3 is TGTGCCAGCAGCTTTTCAGGGGGCAACACTGAAGCTTTCTTT. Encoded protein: CASSFSGGNTEAFF.

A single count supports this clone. CDR3: CSARGRDTYTEAFF. As DNA, the CDR3 is TGCAGCGCTCGAGGCCGGGACACTTACACTGAAGCTTTCTTT. The chain joins TRBV29-1 to TRBJ1-1; D may be TRBD1 (6 bases). Germline V gives CDR1 SQVTM, CDR2 ANQGSEA. The ends were cut back, 7 bases at V and 3 bases at J, with 18 bases in the middle. The CDR3 consists of 14 residues.

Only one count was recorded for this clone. Here the CDR3 reads CASSVGSLGDTQYF. For the CDR3, the DNA is TGTGCCAGCAGCGTAGGGTCCCTGGGCGATACGCAGTATTTT. The chain joins TRBV9 to TRBJ2-3; D ambiguous. The CDR3 totals 14 residues. Trimming left V 0 bases short and J 6 bases short, with 11 bases between. CDR1 SGDLS and CDR2 YYNGEE come from the germline V gene.

The CDR3 sequence: CASSQETGGSGNTIYF. The DNA of the CDR3 is TGTGCCAGCAGCCAAGAGACAGGAGGCTCTGGAAACACCATATATTTT. This chain links TRBV4-2 with TRBJ1-3; tentatively, D is TRBD1 (6 bases). The V end lost 0 bases, the J end lost 0 bases, and 9 bases lay between the germline ends. Germline lookup yields CDR1 LGHNA and CDR2 YNFKEQ. The CDR3 totals 16 residues.

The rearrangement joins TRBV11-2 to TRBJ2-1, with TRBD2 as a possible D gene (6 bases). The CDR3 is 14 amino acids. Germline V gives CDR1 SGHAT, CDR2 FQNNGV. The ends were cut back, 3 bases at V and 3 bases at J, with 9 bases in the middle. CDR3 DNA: TGTGCCAGCAGCTTCCGGGACTTCTACAATGAGCAGTTCTTC. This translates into CASSFRDFYNEQFF.

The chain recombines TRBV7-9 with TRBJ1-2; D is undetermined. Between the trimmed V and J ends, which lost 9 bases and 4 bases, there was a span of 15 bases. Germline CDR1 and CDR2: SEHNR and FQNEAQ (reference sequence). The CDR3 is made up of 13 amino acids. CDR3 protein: CASSHETVYGYTF. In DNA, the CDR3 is TGTGCCAGTTCTCATGAGACTGTCTATGGCTACACCTTC.

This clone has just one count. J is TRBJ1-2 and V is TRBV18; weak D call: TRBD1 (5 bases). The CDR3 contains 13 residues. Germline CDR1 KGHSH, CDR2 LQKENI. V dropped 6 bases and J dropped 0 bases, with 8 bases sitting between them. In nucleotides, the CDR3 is TGTGCCAGCTCGCCGGGGGCTAACTATGGCTACACCTTC. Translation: CASSPGANYGYTF. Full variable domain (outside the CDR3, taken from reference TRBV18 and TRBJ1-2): NAGVMQNPRHLVRRRGQEARLRCSPMKGHSHVYWYRQLPEEGLKFMVYLQKENIIDESGMPKERFSAEFPKEGPSILRIQQVVRGDSAAYFCASSPGANYGYTFGSGTRLTVV.

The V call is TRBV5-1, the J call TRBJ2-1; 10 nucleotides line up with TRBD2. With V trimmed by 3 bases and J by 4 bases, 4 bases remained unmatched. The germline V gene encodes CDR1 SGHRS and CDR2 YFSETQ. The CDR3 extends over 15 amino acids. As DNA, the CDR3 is TGCGCCAGCAGCTCCGCTAGCGGGGGATACAATGAGCAGTTCTTC. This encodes CASSSASGGYNEQFF.

The chain's CDR3 is CASSQGTGVYEQFF. CDR3 in DNA: TGCGCCAGCAGCCAAGGGACAGGGGTTTATGAGCAGTTCTTC. The rearrangement links TRBV4-3 to TRBJ2-1, with 9 bases that match TRBD1. V lost 1 base to trimming and J lost 8 bases; unmatched junction nucleotides: 3. This CDR3 has 14 residues. Looked up from germline, CDR1 is LGHNA and CDR2 is YSLEER.

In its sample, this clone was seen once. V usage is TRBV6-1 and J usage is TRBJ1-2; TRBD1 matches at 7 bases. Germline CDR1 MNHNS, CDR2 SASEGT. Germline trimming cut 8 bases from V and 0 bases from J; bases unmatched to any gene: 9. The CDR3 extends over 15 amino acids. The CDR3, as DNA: TGTGCCAGCCGCGAAAGGGACAGAACTAACTATGGCTACACCTTC. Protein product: CASRERDRTNYGYTF.